This T cell receptor beta chain is drawn from a study of tumor-infiltrating lymphocytes in primary liver carcinoma. In germline, CDR1 is SQVTM, CDR2 ANQGSEA. The CDR3 has 15 residues. On this clonotype itself: Its specificity is unknown. The junction departs from the called germline gene at one end, perhaps through a read error.

It was from approximately 20-30 mg of unsorted bulk tissue that RNA and DNA were co-extracted. There were only treatment-naive patients, all with chronic HBV infection. All tumor specimens exceeded 85% viable tumor cells. The investigators made TCR beta cDNA from about 0.45 ug total RNA, using a constant-region primer. Three-round nested multiplex PCR performed with slightly modified ARM-PCR produced the TCR beta libraries. Researchers ran the first two PCR rounds for 10 cycles each with TRBV1-TRBV30 forward primers and a C-beta reverse primer. TCRdb reprocessed the multiplex PCR reads with MiXCR, giving one entry per CDR3 protein. Of about 190,000 distinct CDR3 sequences in the sample, around four fifths are singletons; the top ten hold about a sixth. Points from the study as a whole: Present in all five tumor regions were only about 7-25% of the top clones. Tumors had a significantly higher top-250-clone fraction than blood (p = 0.039).

The sequenced sample consisted of tumor tissue from primary liver carcinoma. The TCR sequence derives from a man aged 40-55 years with primary liver carcinoma and hepatitis B virus infection. This sequence joins TRBV29-1 and TRBJ2-2; D may be TRBD1 or TRBD2 (5 bases each). The CDR3 nucleotides read TGCAGCGTTGGGACTCGCGCGGCGAACACCAGGGAGCTGTCTTTT. Translated: CSVGTRAANTRELSF.